The rows below give T cell receptor beta chains drawn from one sample of a study of OX40 agonist ivuxolimab in advanced cancers. Only in-frame clones appear in the TCRdb table, and some are missing; sequencing was by immunoSEQ multiplex PCR. The sample shows some 57,000 clones, approximately 89% of them seen only once. Here the sequenced sample was CD4+ or CD8+ T cells sorted from blood, taken in a trial of the OX40 agonist ivuxolimab. The receptor set was obtained from an adult with an advanced solid tumor such as melanoma, head and neck, liver or kidney cancer. Both conserved end residues are trimmed from each CDR3.

V,CDR3
TRBV9,ASSPGGGHNQPQH
TRBV11-2,ASSLSRHNSPLH
TRBV19,ASSIGGRDYNEQF
TRBV11-3,ASSPNSDTEAF
TRBV21-1,ASSKARLAGRVTYNEQF
TRBV4-3,ASSLLRANYGYT
TRBV7-9,ANGELF
TRBV10-1,ASSENPTGVTQY
TRBV25-1,ASSGTSVLGGELF
TRBV28,ASSLRQDNTDTQY
TRBV7-2,ASSLGGSGELF
TRBV2,ASSETMFGDRSH
TRBV10-2,ASLSGTSADTQY
TRBV15,ATSEKRSRTQY
TRBV19,ASSIDTQTLYSNQPQH
TRBV9,ASSAVRTGGNNEQF
TRBV28,ASSLVGRGGGYT
TRBV4-2,ASSQDRGTGELF
TRBV9,ASSDDIGYQETQY
TRBV6-5,ASSSHLQIGAF
TRBV7-9,ASSSDRDARGYT
TRBV19,ASSIFAEAYNEQF
TRBV4-2,ASSQDRSSGSTDTQY
TRBV11-3,ASSLGRGTDTQY
TRBV20-1,SPQRGNEQF
TRBV5-1,ASSSLSYEQY
TRBV5-1,ASSSFPGESTEAF
TRBV6-6,ASRLTDTQY
TRBV27,ASRWTGGTGELF
TRBV30,AWTGGTGTYEQY